This T cell receptor beta chain was obtained from a study of shared clonotypes between healthy human individuals. Trimming stripped 3 bases from V and 10 bases from J, with 10 bases between. Germline V gene lookup returns CDR1 LGHNA and CDR2 YSLEER. The CDR3 is made up of 12 amino acids. The authors ran the assay at deep level. Some 30,000 T cell genomes, or about 0.2 ug DNA, went into the sorted-subset replicate PCRs. The repertoire was sequenced with immunoSEQ multiplex PCR; TCRdb's copy has only in-frame clones and lacks some. The top ten clones hold 0.37% of a sample with fewer than 3 million clones, 85% to 95% of them seen once.

Source material: naive CD4+ T cells from PBMCs. Subset specified: CD45RA+ positively selected. This receptor was taken from a man aged 18 to 30 in good health. Some clones in this sample may be carry-over from other donors' samples. The chain combines TRBV4-3 with TRBJ2-1, with no clear D. CDR3 DNA sequence: TGCGCCAGCAGCCATGGGATAGGAGAGCAGTTCTTC. Its protein product is CASSHGIGEQFF.